The rows below give T cell receptor beta chains drawn from one sample of a study of shared clonotypes between healthy human individuals. TCRdb keeps only in-frame clones here, not all; method: immunoSEQ multiplex PCR. The table records millions of clones, approximately 92% of them present only once. Material: naive CD4+ T cells sorted from blood. Receptor source: a man younger than 35 in good health. Both conserved end residues are part of each CDR3. A D gene is named only where the DNA matches it firmly. Clone size, where shown, is once, few, many, or a class for clones that have expanded.

TGCGCCAGCAGACGGGGCGGGGGGGCCGAGCTTCGAACCGGGGAGCTGTTTTTT	CASRRGGGAELRTGELFF	TRBD2	TRBV5-1	TRBJ2-2	-
TGTGCCAGCAGCTTATCGCTAGCGGGCCCCCAGTACTTC	CASSLSLAGPQYF	TRBD2	TRBV7-2	TRBJ2-7	once
TGTGCCAGCTCACCGACCGCGACCTACGAGCAGTACTTC	CASSPTATYEQYF	-	TRBV18	TRBJ2-7	-
TGCGCCAGCAGCTTTGACACCGGGGAGCTGTTTTTT	CASSFDTGELFF	-	TRBV5-1	TRBJ2-2	-
TGTGCCAGCAGCTTAACTGTACATCAGCCCCAGCATTTT	CASSLTVHQPQHF	-	TRBV11-2	TRBJ1-5	-
TGTGCCAGCAGGGATTGGGACAGTTCAGATGACGAGCAGTACTTC	CASRDWDSSDDEQYF	TRBD1	TRBV28	TRBJ2-7	-
TGCGCCAGCAGCCCTGACAGGGGGCTAGGCACCTTC	CASSPDRGLGTF	TRBD1	TRBV5-1	TRBJ1-2	-
TGTGCCAGCAGCGTAGGGCCGGGACTACCGCGCGAGACCCAGTACTTC	CASSVGPGLPRETQYF	TRBD2	TRBV9	TRBJ2-5	-
TGTGCCAGCAGATTAGCGGGAGGTACTAATGAGCAGTTCTTC	CASRLAGGTNEQFF	TRBD2	TRBV27	TRBJ2-1	-
TGCGCCAGCAGCCAAGATTGGCCCGGAGGGTGGGAGACCCAGTACTTC	CASSQDWPGGWETQYF	-	TRBV4-3	TRBJ2-5	-
TGTGCCAGCAGGCCTAGACAGGGGGTTGAGACCCAGTACTTC	CASRPRQGVETQYF	TRBD1	TRBV6-6	TRBJ2-5	-
TGTGCTAGTGGTTCCCGGGATTTGATAACAGATACGCAGTATTTT	CASGSRDLITDTQYF	-	TRBV12-5	TRBJ2-3	-
TGCAGCGTTGTTCTCCCTCAAGGAACAGGGGAGTCCGGAAACACCATATATTTT	CSVVLPQGTGESGNTIYF	TRBD1	TRBV29-1	TRBJ1-3	-
TGTGCCAGCAGCTCGTCAGGGGGCTACGAGCAGTACTTC	CASSSSGGYEQYF	TRBD1	TRBV7-2	TRBJ2-7	once
TGTGCCATCACGTCAGGGGGTAATCAGCCCCAGCATTTT	CAITSGGNQPQHF	TRBD1	TRBV10-3	TRBJ1-5	few
TGCGCCAGCAGCCGAACGGACACGAGCTCCTACAATGAGCAGTTCTTC	CASSRTDTSSYNEQFF	-	TRBV4-3	TRBJ2-1	once
TGTGCCAGCAGTGACGGTGGAATAGGTGAAAAACTGTTTTTT	CASSDGGIGEKLFF	-	TRBV6-1	TRBJ1-4	-
TGTGCCAGCTCACCTATTAGCGGGAGAACAGATACGCAGTATTTT	CASSPISGRTDTQYF	TRBD2	TRBV18	TRBJ2-3	once
TGCGCCAGCAGCTTGGACGGGGCAGGCACTGAAGCTTTCTTT	CASSLDGAGTEAFF	-	TRBV5-1	TRBJ1-1	few
TGTGCCAGCAGCCCCGGACAGGGGTACCAAGAGACCCAGTACTTC	CASSPGQGYQETQYF	TRBD1	TRBV11-3	TRBJ2-5	-
TGCGCCAGCAGCTTGGCCCGATGGTGGGATACGCAGTATTTT	CASSLARWWDTQYF	-	TRBV5-1	TRBJ2-3	-
TGTGCCAGCAGTACACAGGGCTACGAGCAGTACTTC	CASSTQGYEQYF	-	TRBV6-1	TRBJ2-7	-
TGTGCCAGCAGTTTATCCTTCTACCGGGACAGAACCTACGAGCAGTACTTC	CASSLSFYRDRTYEQYF	TRBD1	TRBV27	TRBJ2-7	-
TGTGCCAGCAGTGACGGTCAGCCCCAGCATTTT	CASSDGQPQHF	-	TRBV6-1	TRBJ1-5	-
TGTGCCAGCACCAGGGACAGGGGCTACGAGCAGTACTTC	CASTRDRGYEQYF	TRBD1	TRBV7-2	TRBJ2-7	-
TGTGCCAGCAGCAAAGGAAAATTATGCGGAAACACCATATATTTT	CASSKGKLCGNTIYF	-	TRBV21-1	TRBJ1-3	once
TGCGCCAGCAGTGGGACTAGCGGGGGGTTTTCAGATACGCAGTATTTT	CASSGTSGGFSDTQYF	TRBD2	TRBV10-1	TRBJ2-3	-
TGCAGCTCAGGGACAACGAGCCGGTCCTACAATGAGCAGTTCTTC	CSSGTTSRSYNEQFF	-	TRBV29-1	TRBJ2-1	-
TGTGCCAGCAGCGCAACTAGCGGTAGAGAATCCGATACGCAGTATTTT	CASSATSGRESDTQYF	TRBD2	TRBV9	TRBJ2-3	-
TGTGCCAGCAGTTCAGGGCCCCACGAGCAGTACTTC	CASSSGPHEQYF	-	TRBV6-5	TRBJ2-7	-
TGTGCCAGCTCGCGGGGAGGGGACCAGCCCCAGCATTTT	CASSRGGDQPQHF	-	TRBV18	TRBJ1-5	once
TGTGCCAGCAGCTTAGATTATGGGACACGCACTCTGGTTGAAAAACTGTTTTTT	CASSLDYGTRTLVEKLFF	-	TRBV7-9	TRBJ1-4	-
TGCGCCAGCAGCCAAGAAACGGCCAACGTCCTGACTTTC	CASSQETANVLTF	-	TRBV5-1	TRBJ2-6	-
TGTGCCAGCAGTGAGCTCTTAGCGGGGTCTACAGATACGCAGTATTTT	CASSELLAGSTDTQYF	TRBD2	TRBV2	TRBJ2-3	-
TGTGCCAGCAGTTACTCGTCAGGGCGCGGCTATGGCTACACCTTC	CASSYSSGRGYGYTF	-	TRBV6-5	TRBJ1-2	-
TGTGCCAGTAGCCAGCGGGGTAGCGCCGGGGAGCTGTTTTTT	CASSQRGSAGELFF	TRBD2	TRBV19	TRBJ2-2	-
TGTGCCAGCAGCCCCGCTAGCGGGGGGGTGAATACGCAGTATTTT	CASSPASGGVNTQYF	TRBD2	TRBV11-2	TRBJ2-3	-
TGTGCCTCTTCAGCAGTACTAGCGGTGCAAGAGACCCAGTACTTC	CASSAVLAVQETQYF	TRBD2	TRBV30	TRBJ2-5	once
TGCGCCAGCAGTCCGACTAGAGGGGGCTCCGAGCAGTACTTC	CASSPTRGGSEQYF	-	TRBV10-2	TRBJ2-7	-
TGTGCCAGCAGTGAGACTAGCGGGGGGGCATCAGATACGCAGTATTTT	CASSETSGGASDTQYF	TRBD2	TRBV6-4	TRBJ2-3	-
TGCGCCAGCAGTAAGAGGACAGGGAGTAACACCGGGGAGCTGTTTTTT	CASSKRTGSNTGELFF	TRBD1	TRBV5-1	TRBJ2-2	few
TGTGCCAGCACCTCGGGCGCAGACAGAGTGGGCAATGAGCAGTTCTTC	CASTSGADRVGNEQFF	-	TRBV7-2	TRBJ2-1	-
TGTGCCAGCCACCCTCTACCCTCTCCGGGGTTTGGCTACACCTTC	CASHPLPSPGFGYTF	-	TRBV6-1	TRBJ1-2	-
TGTGCCATCAGTGAGTCTCAGCAGGGAAATTCACCCCTCCACTTT	CAISESQQGNSPLHF	-	TRBV10-3	TRBJ1-6	-
TGTGCCAGCAGTTTCCCGACCCAGGGGGTCTACGAGCAGTACTTC	CASSFPTQGVYEQYF	TRBD1	TRBV6-6	TRBJ2-7	-
TGTGCCAGCAGCTTGGAGGCTAACTATGGCTACACCTTC	CASSLEANYGYTF	-	TRBV5-4	TRBJ1-2	-
TGTGCCAGCTCACCAGGATCGGGGAGGGACGAGCAGTACTTC	CASSPGSGRDEQYF	TRBD2	TRBV18	TRBJ2-7	-
TGTGCCAGCAGTCGGACAGGGCAATCCAAAAACATTCAGTACTTC	CASSRTGQSKNIQYF	TRBD1	TRBV6-5	TRBJ2-4	-
TGTGCCAGCAGCGTAGATGGGGGACTCTACAATGAGCAGTTCTTC	CASSVDGGLYNEQFF	-	TRBV9	TRBJ2-1	once
TGTGCCAGCAGCTTAGCGGGAGTATCCTACAATGAGCAGTTCTTC	CASSLAGVSYNEQFF	-	TRBV7-9	TRBJ2-1	-
TGCGCCAGCAGGAGGGACAGGGCGGAGGAGACCCAGTACTTC	CASRRDRAEETQYF	TRBD1	TRBV10-2	TRBJ2-5	-
TGCGCCAGCAGCCAAGGTAGCGGGACCTTCTCCTACGAGCAGTACTTC	CASSQGSGTFSYEQYF	TRBD2	TRBV4-1	TRBJ2-7	-
TGTGCCAGCAGCGGGACGGGCCTTTTGAACGAGCAGTACTTC	CASSGTGLLNEQYF	-	TRBV6-1	TRBJ2-7	once
TGCAGCGTTGAAACCCAGCCCCAGCATTTT	CSVETQPQHF	-	TRBV29-1	TRBJ1-5	-
TGTGCCTGGAGTGGGGGACAGCAGCTTCGGCCCCAGCATTTT	CAWSGGQQLRPQHF	TRBD1	TRBV30	TRBJ1-5	few
TGTGCCAGCAGTCCCCGGACGACATCAGGCTCTGGAAACACCATATATTTT	CASSPRTTSGSGNTIYF	-	TRBV25-1	TRBJ1-3	-
TGTGCCAGCTCACCACTGGAACAGGGGAACACTGAAGCTTTCTTT	CASSPLEQGNTEAFF	-	TRBV18	TRBJ1-1	-
TGCGCCAGCAGCCCAGGGGTCGGGGCTAATGAAAAACTGTTTTTT	CASSPGVGANEKLFF	-	TRBV5-1	TRBJ1-4	-